The 25 T cell receptor beta chains listed next were all sequenced from one sample in a study of CD8 T cells in ankylosing spondylitis. TCRdb fed the 5' RACE reads into MiXCR, producing one record per CDR3 protein. The repertoire holds about 140,000 distinct CDR3 sequences, with 7% to 10% as singletons. The sample consisted of synovial fluid, either unsorted or a sorted T cell fraction (not recorded which). Every receptor here comes from a male donor with ankylosing spondylitis.

This clonotype was recorded at least ten times. This chain links TRBV5-1 with TRBJ2-7; D remains unclear. V was trimmed by 4 bases and J by 0 bases, leaving 14 bases between them. The CDR3 is 15 amino acids. CDR1 and CDR2 from the germline V gene are SGHRS and YFSETQ. DNA of the CDR3: TGCGCCAGCAGCCTTTCTGGCGGTCGCTCCTACGAGCAGTACTTC. Translation gives CASSLSGGRSYEQYF.

This clonotype was observed many times. This sequence joins TRBV6-6 and TRBJ2-1, with 7 bases aligning to TRBD1. Per the germline V gene, CDR1 is MNHNY and CDR2 is SVGAGI (reference sequence). This CDR3 has 12 residues. The V gene end was trimmed by 8 bases and the J gene end by 6 bases; junction bases not matched to a gene: 4. CDR3 amino acids: CASQDRPNEQFF. CDR3 bases: TGTGCCAGCCAGGACAGGCCCAATGAGCAGTTCTTC.

CDR3 sequence (DNA): TGTGCCAGCAAAGAAGGGACGGGAAACATTCAGTACTTC. The encoded protein is CASKEGTGNIQYF. The J gene is TRBJ2-4, the V gene TRBV16, with D possibly being TRBD1 or TRBD2 (5 bases each). The CDR3 length is 13 residues. Deletions cut 7 bases from V and 6 bases from J, with 13 bases between. The germline V gene has CDR1 KGHSY and CDR2 FQNENV.

This clonotype was picked up many times. The chain carries TRBV5-1 and TRBJ1-1, with D unclear. Trimming took off 1 base at V and 5 bases at J, with 6 bases between the two ends. CDR1 is SGHRS and CDR2 is YFSETQ in the germline V gene. CDR3 length equals 12 residues. CDR3 region: CASSLSGTEAFF. CDR3 nucleotides: TGCGCCAGCAGCTTGTCGGGGACTGAAGCTTTCTTT.

This chain joins TRBV28 and TRBJ1-5; no firm D call. With 6 bases removed from V and 0 bases from J, the gap between germline ends came to 9 bases. The CDR3 contains 14 residues. The germline V gene has CDR1 MDHEN and CDR2 SYDVKM. CDR3 coding DNA: TGTGCCAGCAGGGCAGGCGGTAGCAATCAGCCCCAGCATTTT. Protein product: CASRAGGSNQPQHF.

This clonotype has a handful of counts. Here the CDR3 reads CASSGRGPPGEGTDTQYF. The CDR3 coding sequence is TGTGCCAGTAGCGGACGGGGACCCCCAGGCGAAGGCACAGATACGCAGTATTTT. The gene calls are TRBV7-3 and TRBJ2-3; TRBD2 is a possible D gene (6 bases). Looked up from germline, CDR1 is SGHTA and CDR2 is FQGTGA. Trimming cost V 9 bases and J 1 base, with 26 bases left between them. This CDR3 is built from 18 residues.

The sample holds many counts of this clonotype. V usage is TRBV7-9 and J usage is TRBJ2-2; D possibly corresponds to TRBD1 (6 bases). The CDR3 is 15 amino acids. V lost 3 bases and J 2 bases, leaving 10 bases between the germline ends. Germline V gives CDR1 SEHNR, CDR2 FQNEAQ (reference sequence). The CDR3 DNA sequence: TGTGCCAGCAGCTTGTTACAGGGAAACACCGGGGAGCTGTTTTTT. Translation: CASSLLQGNTGELFF.

The chain combines TRBV20-1 with TRBJ2-7; TRBD1 matches at 8 bases. In germline, CDR1 is DFQATT, CDR2 SNEGSKA (reference sequence). The V segment lost 2 bases and the J segment 1 base; nucleotides outside the gene matches: 7. The CDR3 covers 15 residues. This CDR3 reads CSARPGTGLSYEQYF. CDR3 in DNA: TGCAGTGCTAGACCTGGGACAGGCCTTTCCTACGAGCAGTACTTC.

This clonotype was detected many times. V is TRBV6-2 or TRBV6-3 and J is TRBJ2-7; 11 bases fit TRBD2. The germline gives CDR1 MNHEY, CDR2 SVGEGT. Germline trimming cut 6 bases from V and 6 bases from J; bases unmatched to any gene: 7. This CDR3 is built from 14 residues. CDR3 in amino acids: CASRKLAGVGEQYF. The CDR3, as DNA: TGTGCCAGCAGGAAACTAGCGGGAGTTGGCGAGCAGTACTTC.

This clonotype was counted only a few times. The V gene is TRBV4-3, the J gene TRBJ1-5; D unclear. CDR3 length: 17 amino acids. The germline CDR1 and CDR2 sequences are LGHNA and YSLEER. Trimming pared 1 base from V and 3 bases from J, leaving 16 bases between. CDR3 protein: CASSQGVGRSYNQPQHF. The DNA for the CDR3 is TGCGCCAGCAGCCAAGGGGTAGGGCGGAGCTACAATCAGCCCCAGCATTTT.

On this clonotype itself: One base away lies a much larger clone, so this may be a sequencing read error. The rearrangement links TRBV5-6 to TRBJ2-4, with 8 bases matching TRBD1. With 4 bases clipped from V and 5 bases from J, the junction kept 17 bases outside the gene matches. The CDR3 is 18 amino acids. The germline V gene has CDR1 SGHDT and CDR2 YYEEEE. CDR3 residues: CASSPLTQTGAVENIQYF. The CDR3, as DNA: TGTGCCAGCAGCCCGCTTACCCAGACAGGGGCAGTCGAAAACATTCAGTACTTC.

This clonotype has a handful of counts. The chain joins TRBV28 to TRBJ1-2; D is unclear. The germline CDR1 and CDR2 sequences are MDHEN and SYDVKM. Trimming left V 5 bases short and J 5 bases short, with 9 bases between. CDR3 length: 12 residues. The CDR3: CASSDVAYGYTF. The CDR3 DNA sequence: TGTGCCAGCAGTGACGTCGCTTATGGCTACACCTTC.

Ten or more counts support this clonotype. J is TRBJ1-1 and V is TRBV15; D is unresolved. V was clipped by 1 base and J by 0 bases, with 15 bases between them. This CDR3 comprises 17 residues. Germline values: CDR1 LNHNV, CDR2 YYDKDF (reference sequence). In nucleotides, the CDR3 is TGTGCCACCAGCAGAGGGGAACGGGAATTGGTGAACACTGAAGCTTTCTTT. As protein: CATSRGERELVNTEAFF.

Many counts were recorded for this clonotype. The chain carries TRBV7-2 and TRBJ2-5; D call uncertain. The CDR3 has 12 amino acids. Germline-derived CDR1 and CDR2 are SGHTA and FQGNSA. V lost 4 bases and J lost 4, with 7 bases in between. CDR3 amino acids: CASSSYLETQYF. The CDR3 coding sequence is TGTGCCAGCAGCTCGTATCTAGAGACCCAGTACTTC.

The gene calls are TRBV2 and TRBJ1-2; 11 nucleotides line up with TRBD1. V lost 8 bases, J lost 4 bases, and 6 bases stayed unmatched. Germline V gives CDR1 SNHLY, CDR2 FYNNEI. This CDR3 contains 14 residues. The CDR3 DNA reads as TGTGCCAGCGCGGGGACAGGGGGACTCTATGGCTACACCTTC. Protein sequence: CASAGTGGLYGYTF.

This clonotype was counted at least ten times. This rearrangement joins TRBV27 to TRBJ1-1, with a weak D call TRBD1 (5 bases). The CDR3 sequence is 12 residues long. Germline V gives CDR1 MNHEY, CDR2 SMNVEV (reference sequence). The V gene lost 8 bases and the J gene lost 11 bases, with 18 bases spanning the gap. The CDR3 loop is CASARKGFVAFF. The CDR3 DNA is TGTGCCAGCGCCCGCAAGGGGTTCGTGGCTTTCTTT.

This clonotype was detected ten times or more. The chain uses TRBV12-3 or TRBV12-4 and TRBJ1-5, with TRBD1 identical over 10 bases. J lost 5 bases, V lost 6 bases, and 7 bases had no gene match. The CDR3 runs to 15 residues. CDR3 coding DNA: TGTGCCAGCAGCCCCTTGGACAGGGGGGATCAGCCCCAGCATTTT. Translating it yields CASSPLDRGDQPQHF.

This clonotype was counted many times. This rearrangement joins TRBV27 to TRBJ2-6; a possible D gene is TRBD1 (6 bases). V was pared by 6 bases and J by 2 bases, with 11 bases between. This CDR3 is built from 15 residues. The germline gives CDR1 MNHEY, CDR2 SMNVEV (reference sequence). Here the CDR3 reads CASRQYRAGANVLTF. CDR3 DNA sequence: TGTGCCAGCAGACAATACAGGGCTGGGGCCAACGTCCTGACTTTC.

This clonotype was counted a few times. The rearrangement uses TRBV20-1 and TRBJ1-2; TRBD1 aligns across 9 bases. The trim removed 2 bases at V and 4 bases at J, leaving 8 bases unmatched. The CDR3 totals 15 residues. Germline CDR1 is DFQATT and CDR2 is SNEGSKA (reference sequence). The CDR3: CSARPGQGKIYGYTF. The DNA of the CDR3 is TGCAGTGCTAGACCGGGACAGGGTAAAATCTATGGCTACACCTTC.

This clonotype showed up many times. The chain carries TRBV28 and TRBJ2-7; D could derive from TRBD1 or TRBD2 (5 bases each). The length of the CDR3 is 12 residues. V gave up 3 bases and J gave up 6 bases, with 9 bases separating them. Germline V gene sequence: CDR1 MDHEN, CDR2 SYDVKM. For the CDR3, the DNA is TGTGCCAGCAGTTTGCGAGGGGTCGAGCAGTACTTC. This sequence encodes CASSLRGVEQYF.

This clonotype showed up many times. This chain connects TRBV4-3 to TRBJ1-6; 9 nucleotides line up with TRBD1. Unmatched junction bases numbered 7, after V lost 4 bases and J lost 9 bases. The CDR3 spans 15 residues. The V gene's germline CDR1 is LGHNA and CDR2 YSLEER. The CDR3 sequence is CASSLGTGTGSPLHF. DNA of the CDR3: TGCGCCAGCAGCCTCGGGACAGGGACGGGTTCACCCCTCCACTTT.

The chain uses TRBV13 and TRBJ1-2; TRBD1 aligns across 7 bases. This CDR3 region has 17 residues. Germline loops: CDR1 PRHDT, CDR2 FYEKMQ (reference sequence). The trim removed 1 base at V and 7 bases at J, leaving 15 bases unmatched. CDR3 sequence (DNA): TGTGCCAGCAGCTTAGATTATAAAAGGGGGCTTCCCCTTGGCTACACCTTC. Protein product: CASSLDYKRGLPLGYTF.

This clonotype was observed a few times. V gene TRBV9 combines with J gene TRBJ2-1, with 15 bases that match TRBD2. CDR3 size: 19 residues. The germline V gene has CDR1 SGDLS and CDR2 YYNGEE. V trimming: 4 bases; J trimming: 2 bases; junction bases outside the gene matches: 10. The CDR3 spells CASSPHGLAGGSTYNEQFF. The CDR3 DNA follows: TGTGCCAGCAGCCCTCACGGACTAGCGGGAGGGAGTACCTACAATGAGCAGTTCTTC.

A few counts support this clonotype. The rearrangement links TRBV5-6 to TRBJ1-2; weak D call: TRBD1 (5 bases). This CDR3 is built from 11 residues. V lost 4 bases and J lost 8, with 9 bases in between. Germline CDR1 is SGHDT and CDR2 is YYEEEE. The CDR3 region has the DNA TGTGCCAGCAGCATAGCAGGGGGCTACACCTTC. Encoded protein: CASSIAGGYTF.

This clonotype was counted a few times. The rearrangement joins TRBV14 to TRBJ2-1; D is uncertain. The CDR3 loop spans 15 amino acids. In germline, CDR1 is SGHDN, CDR2 FVKESK. Deletions cut 4 bases from V and 3 bases from J, with 13 bases between. CDR3 amino acids: CASSLGSPIYNEQFF. Written as DNA, the CDR3 is TGTGCCAGCAGCCTCGGGTCCCCCATCTACAATGAGCAGTTCTTC.